This is a list of T cell receptor beta chains from one sample in a study of blood T cell repertoires in COVID-19. The protocol was immunoSEQ multiplex PCR, while the TCRdb copy is restricted to in-frame clones and leaves out a portion. The table has under 300,000 clones, 88% seen once. Sequencing was performed on PBMCs or T cells enriched from blood (not recorded which). The receptors were sampled from a woman between 50 and 59 years old who had recovered from COVID-19. The conserved cysteine and the conserved F or W are not part of the CDR3 here. Not all rows give a size; the values are once, few, many and, for expanded clones, a class.

CDR3,J,size,V
ASSLAPGLADYNEQF,TRBJ2-1,-,TRBV7-7
AISESEYNEQF,TRBJ2-1,-,TRBV10-3
AWSEPGVGVSPLH,TRBJ1-6,-,TRBV30
ASSVLNYGYT,TRBJ1-2,-,TRBV28
ASRETGVHGYT,TRBJ1-2,-,TRBV12-3/TRBV12-4
ASGDNPSPLH,TRBJ1-6,few,TRBV12-3/TRBV12-4
ASSTGHQNWKTQY,TRBJ2-5,-,TRBV28
ASSLDASGGVLNIQY,TRBJ2-4,-,TRBV7-9
ASSPSGQGGFEKLF,TRBJ1-4,-,TRBV18
ASSLSGLGEKLF,TRBJ1-4,-,TRBV5-8
ASSRVPNSPLH,TRBJ1-6,once,TRBV2
ASSLGLAGVSNEQF,TRBJ2-1,-,TRBV7-9
ASSSRLAASYNEQF,TRBJ2-1,-,TRBV19
ASSLQGGDNSPLH,TRBJ1-6,few,TRBV19
ASTAVGGRRSNQPQH,TRBJ1-5,-,TRBV28
ASSHYRSGANVLT,TRBJ2-6,once,TRBV14
ASSQPQGTDYEQY,TRBJ2-7,-,TRBV6-2/TRBV6-3
ASSLDRANYGYT,TRBJ1-2,-,TRBV28
ASSASLSGTRKFDTQY,TRBJ2-3,-,TRBV28
ASSPTGLGSYEQY,TRBJ2-7,-,TRBV5-5
ASSSEGGGSPLH,TRBJ1-6,-,TRBV2
ASTPWDLAGYQETQY,TRBJ2-5,-,TRBV28
ASSRAGQSYEQY,TRBJ2-7,-,TRBV28